This T cell receptor (beta chain) is drawn from a study of T cell changes during pregnancy in multiple sclerosis. Method: immunoSEQ multiplex PCR; TCRdb's copy keeps in-frame clones and lacks some. Among roughly 83,000 clones listed, about 89% were seen once. Germline CDR1 SGHRS, CDR2 YFSETQ. Trimming took 4 bases from V and 8 from J, leaving 24 bases between them. This CDR3 has 16 residues. The sequence was collected from a female donor in good health, serving as a control in a pregnancy study. Some clones in this sample may be carry-over from other donors' samples. The chain uses TRBV5-1 and TRBJ1-2, with D possibly matching TRBD1 (6 bases). This material consisted of PBMCs, taken in the first trimester of pregnancy. The CDR3, as DNA: TGCGCCAGCAGCCGGCAGGAACCCTACAGGGACGGGGGCTACACCTTC. Amino acid sequence: CASSRQEPYRDGGYTF.